The clone carrying this T cell receptor (beta chain) was seen ten or more times. The antigen is undetermined. The TCR alpha and TCR beta cDNA libraries, bearing sample barcodes and UMIs, were generated by 5'RACE using constant-segment primers. In TCRdb, the 5' RACE reads were re-called with MiXCR into one record per CDR3 protein. Of about 320,000 distinct CDR3 sequences detected, approximately 15% appear once; the ten largest clones hold around a fifth. The sample belongs to a study of T-cell memory formation after mild COVID-19. Study-wide results and caveats: What remained unconfirmed was the SARS-CoV-2 specificity of second-wave clones peaking on day 37.

Germline V gene data show CDR1 as KGHSH and CDR2 as LQKENI. CDR3 length: 14 amino acids. Trimming took 4 bases from V and 6 from J, leaving 16 bases between them. Material: PBMCs or a T cell subset sorted from them (not recorded which). The genes are TRBV18 and TRBJ2-7; the D gene is possibly TRBD2 (5 bases). This sequence was found in a man aged 18 to 35 who had mild COVID-19 (a few samples of this study predate the infection). Cell type and time point are not known. The CDR3 sequence: CASSQGFRGSEQYV. The CDR3 DNA reads as TGTGCCAGCTCACAAGGTTTTCGCGGGTCCGAGCAGTACGTC.